A single sample gave rise to the 23 T cell receptor beta chains below, sequenced in a study of blood T cell repertoires in COVID-19. Clones were read by immunoSEQ multiplex PCR, and TCRdb kept only the in-frame ones, dropping some. The sample yields 220,000 or so clones, about 88% seen once. Material: peripheral blood. The receptors were gathered from a woman aged 50 to 60 with COVID-19, enrolled during active disease.

The chain carries TRBV18 and TRBJ2-2; TRBD1 matches at 8 bases. The CDR3 has 17 residues. From germline, CDR1 is KGHSH and CDR2 LQKENI. J gave up 1 base and V 0 bases, and 4 bases lay outside the gene matches. This CDR3 is CASSPPAGGMNTGELFF. CDR3 in DNA: TGTGCCAGCTCACCACCGGCAGGGGGCATGAACACCGGGGAGCTGTTTTTT.

The rearrangement joins TRBV12-5 to TRBJ1-3; 8 nucleotides agree with TRBD1. V was pared by 9 bases and J by 0 bases, with 7 bases of the junction left unmatched. Germline V gene data show CDR1 as LGHNT and CDR2 as FRNRAP. The CDR3 is made up of 15 amino acids. CDR3 protein: CASSPDRGSGNTIYF. The CDR3 DNA reads TGTGCTAGCTCCCCCGACAGGGGCTCTGGAAACACCATATATTTT.

This rearrangement joins TRBV2 to TRBJ2-1, with D possibly TRBD2 on 6 matching bases. V lost 8 bases and J 8 bases, leaving 13 bases between the germline ends. The CDR3 is made up of 12 amino acids. CDR1 SNHLY and CDR2 FYNNEI come from the germline V gene. The CDR3: CASVGTPDEQFF. The DNA for the CDR3 is TGTGCCAGCGTCGGGACTCCTGATGAGCAGTTCTTC.

The chain's CDR3 is CASSPDSLANYGYTF. The DNA of the CDR3 is TGTGCCAGCAGCCCTGACAGTTTAGCTAACTATGGCTACACCTTC. The chain has TRBV3-1 (or the pseudogene TRBV3-2) and TRBJ1-2; weak D call: TRBD1 (5 bases). The germline V and J ends were trimmed by 4 bases and 0 bases, with 12 bases remaining between them. Germline V gene lookup returns CDR1 LGHDT and CDR2 YNNKEL (reference sequence). The CDR3 length is 15 residues.

This clone was recorded only once. This sequence joins TRBV5-6 and TRBJ1-2; TRBD1 aligns across 9 bases. Germline assignment: CDR1 SGHDT and CDR2 YYEEEE. The trim removed 4 bases at V and 0 bases at J, leaving 10 bases unmatched. The CDR3 has 17 residues. The CDR3 nucleotides are TGTGCCAGCAGCCCCAGGGGACAGGGCTATGCTAACTATGGCTACACCTTC. Its protein product is CASSPRGQGYANYGYTF.

This chain uses TRBV12-3 or TRBV12-4 with TRBJ1-1, with D possibly TRBD1 on 6 matching bases. V lost 7 bases and J lost 2, with 11 bases in between. The CDR3 runs 13 residues. The DNA for the CDR3 is TGTGCCAGCACCTTGGGGGCCAACACTGAAGCTTTCTTT. This sequence encodes CASTLGANTEAFF.

The chain uses TRBV10-3 and TRBJ2-2, with D possibly matching TRBD1 (6 bases). Germline assignment: CDR1 ENHRY and CDR2 SYGVKD. The CDR3 contains 15 residues. V lost 3 bases and J 1 base, leaving 9 bases between the germline ends. Here the CDR3 DNA reads TGTGCCATCAGTGATGCCAGGGGGAACACCGGGGAGCTGTTTTTT. This encodes CAISDARGNTGELFF.

The DNA for the CDR3 is TGTGCCAGCAGTGAATGGATGGGATTAGGGACAGGGGAAGAGACCCAGTACTTC. Amino acid sequence: CASSEWMGLGTGEETQYF. The chain combines TRBV6-1 with TRBJ2-5, with 10 bases fitting TRBD1. From germline, CDR1 is MNHNS and CDR2 SASEGT. This CDR3 comprises 18 residues. J gave up 3 bases and V 2 bases, and 12 bases lay outside the gene matches.

In this sample, this clone turned up a few times. The chain links TRBV28 to TRBJ2-1; D is perhaps TRBD1 (6 bases). Germline V gene data show CDR1 as MDHEN and CDR2 as SYDVKM. Trimming left V 3 bases short and J 9 bases short, with 15 bases between. This CDR3 region has 14 residues. The CDR3 coding sequence is TGTGCCAGCAGTTTGATCAATAGAGGGGGTGAGCAGTTCTTC. This gives the protein CASSLINRGGEQFF. The full variable domain, its missing parts supplied by reference TRBV28 and TRBJ2-1, is DVKVTQSSRYLVKRTGEKVFLECVQDMDHENMFWYRQDPGLGLRLIYFSYDVKMKEKGDIPEGYSVSREKKERFSLILESASTNQTSMYLCASSLINRGGEQFFGPGTRLTVL.

This clone was recorded a few times. This sequence joins TRBV7-8 and TRBJ2-2; D is undetermined. Trimming left V 5 bases short and J 6 bases short, with 7 bases between. Per the germline V gene, CDR1 is SGHVS and CDR2 is FQNEAQ. The CDR3 sequence is 12 residues long. The CDR3 sequence is CASSPRAGELFF. Written as DNA, the CDR3 is TGTGCCAGCAGCCCCCGGGCCGGGGAGCTGTTTTTT.

The V gene is TRBV5-6, the J gene TRBJ1-1; D possibly corresponds to TRBD1 (6 bases). Germline assignment: CDR1 SGHDT and CDR2 YYEEEE. With 4 bases removed from V and 8 bases from J, the gap between germline ends came to 15 bases. The CDR3 runs 13 residues. CDR3 in amino acids: CASSRNNREEAFF. The CDR3 coding sequence is TGTGCCAGCAGCCGGAATAACAGGGAGGAAGCTTTCTTT. The whole variable domain, remainder taken from reference TRBV5-6 and TRBJ1-1, is DAGVTQSPTHLIKTRGQQVTLRCSPKSGHDTVSWYQQALGQGPQFIFQYYEEEERQRGNFPDRFSGHQFPNYSSELNVNALLLGDSALYLCASSRNNREEAFFGQGTRLTVV.

The rearrangement uses TRBV27 and TRBJ2-2, with 9 bases matching TRBD1. This CDR3 has 15 residues. V shed 5 bases, J shed 6 bases, and the junction held 7 bases outside the gene matches. Germline V CDR1 and CDR2: MNHEY, SMNVEV (reference sequence). CDR3 DNA sequence: TGTGCCAGCAGTGCTACAGGGGGCTTGGCCGGGGAGCTGTTTTTT. It encodes CASSATGGLAGELFF.

The chain links TRBV28 to TRBJ1-5; 7 bases are shared with TRBD1. Germline CDR1 and CDR2: MDHEN and SYDVKM. There are 14 residues in the CDR3. Trimming took 7 bases from V and 6 from J; bases not matched to a gene: 9. The CDR3 loop reads CASNQGGVGQPQHF. CDR3 nucleotides: TGTGCCAGCAACCAGGGGGGAGTGGGTCAGCCCCAGCATTTT.

The rearrangement links TRBV29-1 to TRBJ2-7; D may be TRBD2 (5 bases). The germline V gene encodes CDR1 SQVTM and CDR2 ANQGSEA. This CDR3 has 11 residues. Trimming pared 6 bases from V and 5 bases from J, leaving 11 bases between. CDR3 DNA sequence: TGCAGCGTGGGAGTAGGCAACGAGCAGTACTTC. Protein: CSVGVGNEQYF.

The gene calls are TRBV27 and TRBJ2-3, with a possible D match to TRBD2 (6 bases). The CDR3 sequence is 16 residues long. V shed 0 bases and J shed 8 bases, with 18 bases lying between them. Germline CDR1 is MNHEY and CDR2 is SMNVEV (reference sequence). CDR3 loop: CASSLSSGWGVGTQYF. As DNA, the CDR3 is TGTGCCAGCAGTTTATCCAGCGGATGGGGGGTAGGTACGCAGTATTTT.

The chain couples TRBV6-2 or TRBV6-3 to TRBJ1-5; a weak D match, TRBD1 (6 bases). This CDR3 has 13 amino acids. CDR1 is MNHEY and CDR2 is SVGEGT in the germline V gene. V lost 5 bases, J lost 6 bases, and 11 bases lay in between. DNA for the CDR3: TGTGCCAGCAGTCAAGGGGGAAGTCAGCCCCAGCATTTT. Translated, it gives CASSQGGSQPQHF.

In its sample, this clone was seen a few times. This rearrangement joins TRBV2 to TRBJ2-1; D gene ambiguous. CDR3 length: 14 amino acids. V shed 3 bases and J shed 7 bases, with 13 bases lying between them. From germline, CDR1 is SNHLY and CDR2 FYNNEI. In DNA, the CDR3 is TGTGCCAGCAGTGAGCTCCCGGGTCCTAATGAGCAGTTCTTC. The encoded protein is CASSELPGPNEQFF.

This chain uses TRBV5-1 with TRBJ2-5; D possibly corresponds to TRBD2 (5 bases). V was shortened by 3 bases and J by 3 bases, with 9 bases between the two germline ends. CDR1 and CDR2 from the germline V gene are SGHRS and YFSETQ. CDR3 length: 13 amino acids. The CDR3 protein is CASSSDWKETQYF. CDR3 nucleotide sequence: TGCGCCAGCAGCTCGGACTGGAAAGAGACCCAGTACTTC.

The chain is built from TRBV2 and TRBJ1-6; D gene unclear. Germline lookup yields CDR1 SNHLY and CDR2 FYNNEI. The CDR3 length is 16 residues. The V end lost 5 bases, the J end lost 6 bases, and 17 bases lay between the germline ends. Here the CDR3 DNA reads TGTGCCAGCAGTCTATCCCCACGGGGTCTTAATTCACCCCTCCACTTT. It is translated as CASSLSPRGLNSPLHF.

In DNA form, the CDR3 reads TGTGCCAGCAGTTCCAGTCCGGAGACCCAGTACTTC. Its translation: CASSSSPETQYF. The gene calls are TRBV6-2 or TRBV6-3 and TRBJ2-5; D remains unclear. Trimming removed 4 bases at V and 5 bases at J, with 8 bases between. The germline V gene encodes CDR1 MNHEY and CDR2 SVGEGT. The CDR3 length is 12 residues.

This chain links TRBV5-1 with TRBJ2-5, with TRBD1 identical over 7 bases. After removal of 0 bases from V and 2 bases from J, the junction contained 4 bases not matched to a gene. Germline V gene sequence: CDR1 SGHRS, CDR2 YFSETQ. The CDR3 spans 15 residues. CDR3 sequence reads: CASSLEAGGQETQYF. Here the CDR3 DNA reads TGCGCCAGCAGCTTGGAAGCAGGGGGACAAGAGACCCAGTACTTC.

This chain uses TRBV5-4 with TRBJ2-7; 7 bases line up with TRBD2. V shed 3 bases and J 1 base; nucleotides not matched to a gene: 1. In germline, CDR1 is SGHNT, CDR2 YYREEE (reference sequence). This CDR3 is built from 13 residues. The CDR3 bases are TGTGCCAGCAGCTCGGGGGGTTCCTACGAGCAGTACGTC. It yields the protein CASSSGGSYEQYV.

The chain is built from TRBV9 and TRBJ2-3; D gene unclear. CDR1 and CDR2 from the germline V gene are SGDLS and YYNGEE. V was trimmed by 2 bases and J by 1 base, leaving 8 bases between them. This CDR3 is 14 amino acids long. The CDR3 DNA sequence: TGTGCCAGCAGCGTTTCGCTACGCACAGATACGCAGTATTTT. Amino acids: CASSVSLRTDTQYF.